A single sample is the source of the 26 T cell receptor beta chains below, sequenced in a study of beta chain features in type 1 diabetes. Study-wide findings and caveats: Significant though moderate, a shortening of TCRB CDR3s appeared in all four CD4+ subsets of Type 1 diabetes patients.

Every bit of the isolated RNA underwent reverse transcription, so sequencing read expressed TCRB transcripts. Some clones are missing from TCRdb's copy, which holds only in-frame ones; the method was immunoSEQ multiplex PCR. The profile shows approximately 15,000 clones, 70% to 80% of them singletons. Their antigens remain unidentified. Sequenced input: stem cell memory CD4+ T cells from blood. The receptors were gathered from a young woman with type 1 diabetes.

This clone was seen more than once but under ten times. The chain carries TRBV7-9 and TRBJ1-2; D perhaps matches TRBD1 (5 bases). CDR1 SEHNR and CDR2 FQNEAQ come from the germline V gene (reference sequence). The germline V and J ends were trimmed by 5 bases and 4 bases, with 11 bases remaining between them. The CDR3 has 13 amino acids. The CDR3 is CASSPDSIYGYTF. In nucleotides, the CDR3 is TGTGCCAGCAGCCCCGACAGCATCTATGGCTACACCTTC.

In its sample, this clone was seen a few times. The chain has TRBV19 and TRBJ1-4; 8 bases align to TRBD1. This CDR3 contains 14 residues. Germline CDR1 is LNHDA and CDR2 is SQIVND (reference sequence). V lost 7 bases and J lost 5; bases outside the gene matches: 6. CDR3 DNA sequence: TGTGCCAGTACGAGGACAGGGACGAATGAAAAACTGTTTTTT. Translated, it gives CASTRTGTNEKLFF.

This clone was seen once. V usage is TRBV11-3 and J usage is TRBJ2-3; 9 nucleotides match TRBD2. Trimming cost V 3 bases and J 7 bases; bases outside gene matches: 8. Germline assignment: CDR1 SGHNT and CDR2 YENEEA. The CDR3 totals 15 residues. In nucleotides, the CDR3 is TGTGCCAGCAGCTTTAGCGGGGGTCCGGGGAATACGCAGTATTTT. Translated, it gives CASSFSGGPGNTQYF.

The chain carries TRBV5-1 and TRBJ1-1; D unresolved. The CDR3 has 15 residues. Germline CDR1 reads SGHRS; CDR2 reads YFSETQ. The V end lost 4 bases, the J end lost 2 bases, and 15 bases lay between the germline ends. Here the CDR3 DNA reads TGCGCCAGCAGCCAATCCTCGAGGGCCAACACTGAAGCTTTCTTT. Translation gives CASSQSSRANTEAFF.

This chain links TRBV27 with TRBJ2-7, with TRBD1 matching 9 bases. The trim removed 3 bases at V and 3 bases at J, leaving 3 bases unmatched. Germline CDR1 reads MNHEY; CDR2 reads SMNVEV (reference sequence). The CDR3 totals 14 residues. CDR3 region: CASSFETGGYEQYF. Here the CDR3 DNA reads TGTGCCAGCAGTTTTGAGACAGGGGGCTACGAGCAGTACTTC.

The CDR3 loop reads CSVGDSSYNEQFF. The CDR3 nucleotides are TGCAGCGTTGGCGATAGCTCCTACAATGAGCAGTTCTTC. The chain couples TRBV29-1 to TRBJ2-1; D remains unclear. CDR1 and CDR2 (germline): SQVTM, ANQGSEA. V lost 4 bases and J lost 0, with 7 bases in between. CDR3 length equals 13 residues.

This clone has a single count. The chain is built from TRBV5-4 and TRBJ2-2; D is perhaps TRBD1 (5 bases). Looked up from germline, CDR1 is SGHNT and CDR2 is YYREEE (reference sequence). Trimming removed 3 bases at V and 6 bases at J, with 15 bases between. The CDR3 loop spans 15 amino acids. The CDR3 DNA sequence: TGTGCCAGCAGCTCCCTCCAGGGTGAGGCCGGGGAGCTGTTTTTT. Translating gives CASSSLQGEAGELFF. Variable domain in full (rest from reference TRBV5-4 and TRBJ2-2): ETGVTQSPTHLIKTRGQQVTLRCSSQSGHNTVSWYQQALGQGPQFIFQYYREEENGRGNFPPRFSGLQFPNYSSELNVNALELDDSALYLCASSSLQGEAGELFFGEGSRLTVL.

V and J are TRBV7-9 and TRBJ2-2, with D possibly being TRBD1 (6 bases). The V end was cut by 5 bases, the J end by 17 bases, with 39 bases between. Germline V lookup: CDR1 SEHNR, CDR2 FQNEAQ (reference sequence). This CDR3 is built from 19 residues. The CDR3: CASSETQGWSPRYPGTPFF. In nucleotides, the CDR3 is TGTGCCAGCAGCGAGACCCAGGGGTGGTCGCCTCGATACCCCGGCACCCCCTTTTTT. Filled out from reference TRBV7-9 and TRBJ2-2, the complete variable domain reads DTGVSQNPRHKITKRGQNVTFRCDPISEHNRLYWYRQTLGQGPEFLTYFQNEAQLEKSRLLSDRFSAERPKGSFSTLEIQRTEQGDSAMYLCASSETQGWSPRYPGTPFFGEGSRLTVL.

The DNA for the CDR3 is TGTGCCAGCCGGCAACAGGGTTACGAAAAACTGTTTTTT. Its translation is CASRQQGYEKLFF. The rearrangement joins TRBV5-4 to TRBJ1-4; tentatively, D is TRBD1 (6 bases). Germline V lookup: CDR1 SGHNT, CDR2 YYREEE (reference sequence). Trimming removed 7 bases from V and 8 bases from J, with 15 bases in between. This CDR3 contains 13 residues.

This clone was observed a handful of times. V gene TRBV11-2 combines with J gene TRBJ2-6; 7 nucleotides align to TRBD2. V trimming: 7 bases; J trimming: 0 bases; junction bases outside the gene matches: 6. CDR1 and CDR2 (germline): SGHAT, FQNNGV. CDR3 length: 16 amino acids. The CDR3 protein is CASKRGPLSGANVLTF. CDR3 bases: TGTGCCAGCAAGCGGGGCCCCCTCTCTGGGGCCAACGTCCTGACTTTC.

The rearrangement joins TRBV14 to TRBJ2-2; 9 bases fit TRBD1. J lost 0 bases, V lost 2 bases, and 7 bases had no gene match. The CDR3 is 18 amino acids. Germline V gene lookup returns CDR1 SGHDN and CDR2 FVKESK. This CDR3 is CASSQRTGGIPNTGELFF. CDR3 DNA sequence: TGTGCCAGCAGCCAAAGAACAGGGGGCATCCCGAACACCGGGGAGCTGTTTTTT.

CDR3 protein: CASSEGLAGWADTQYF. The CDR3 nucleotides read TGTGCCAGCAGTGAGGGACTAGCGGGATGGGCAGATACGCAGTATTTT. The chain joins TRBV2 to TRBJ2-3; 13 bases align to TRBD2. The germline V gene encodes CDR1 SNHLY and CDR2 FYNNEI. This CDR3 spans 16 amino acids. After removal of 3 bases from V and 4 bases from J, the junction contained 4 bases not matched to a gene. Complete variable domain (other parts from reference TRBV2 and TRBJ2-3): EPEVTQTPSHQVTQMGQEVILRCVPISNHLYFYWYRQILGQKVEFLVSFYNNEISEKSEIFDDQFSVERPDGSNFTLKIRSTKLEDSAMYFCASSEGLAGWADTQYFGPGTRLTVL.

This chain uses TRBV27 with TRBJ2-1; perhaps TRBD2 as D (6 bases). With 3 bases removed from V and 2 bases from J, the gap between germline ends came to 11 bases. This CDR3 is built from 15 residues. CDR1 is MNHEY and CDR2 is SMNVEV in the germline V gene (reference sequence). CDR3 nucleotide sequence: TGTGCCAGCAGTTTGCGGAGGGCCCCCTACAATGAGCAGTTCTTC. Protein product: CASSLRRAPYNEQFF.

The chain joins TRBV7-9 to TRBJ1-1, with D hard to call. Trimming removed 0 bases at V and 6 bases at J, with 8 bases between. CDR1 is SEHNR, CDR2 FQNEAQ, per germline (reference sequence). CDR3 length equals 13 residues. For the CDR3, the DNA is TGTGCCAGCAGCTTAGCGCAGGTGGCTGAAGCTTTCTTT. Protein product: CASSLAQVAEAFF.

This chain uses TRBV28 with TRBJ1-1; 7 nucleotides match TRBD1. The CDR3 loop spans 17 amino acids. Germline V lookup: CDR1 MDHEN, CDR2 SYDVKM. Trimming cost V 8 bases and J 0 bases; bases outside gene matches: 15. For the CDR3, the DNA is TGTGCCAGCCTCAAGAGACAGGGAGGCCCCTTGAACACTGAAGCTTTCTTT. Its translation is CASLKRQGGPLNTEAFF.

The rearrangement joins TRBV7-9 to TRBJ2-7; the D gene is possibly TRBD1 (6 bases). This CDR3 is built from 15 residues. V dropped 1 base and J dropped 7 bases, with 17 bases sitting between them. Germline V gene sequence: CDR1 SEHNR, CDR2 FQNEAQ (reference sequence). CDR3 in DNA: TGTGCCAGCAGCTTAGGCCGGGACACTCCTATGGAGCAGTACTTC. Its protein is CASSLGRDTPMEQYF.

The chain has TRBV29-1 and TRBJ1-2, with D perhaps TRBD1 (6 bases). V gave up 3 bases and J gave up 1 base, with 27 bases separating them. The length of the CDR3 is 19 residues. The germline gives CDR1 SQVTM, CDR2 ANQGSEA. The CDR3 DNA follows: TGCAGCGTTGAGGTTGTAGCCGGAGGACAGCTTCTTTTTAACTATGGCTACACCTTC. Translated: CSVEVVAGGQLLFNYGYTF.

This clone has just a few counts. The chain is built from TRBV18 and TRBJ1-1; TRBD1 is a possible D gene (6 bases). V lost 6 bases to trimming and J lost 6 bases, with 14 bases between them. Germline V gives CDR1 KGHSH, CDR2 LQKENI. CDR3 length equals 13 residues. The CDR3 spells CASSPLGASEAFF. CDR3 DNA sequence: TGTGCCAGCTCCCCGTTGGGGGCTTCTGAAGCTTTCTTT. Full variable domain (outside the CDR3, taken from reference TRBV18 and TRBJ1-1): NAGVMQNPRHLVRRRGQEARLRCSPMKGHSHVYWYRQLPEEGLKFMVYLQKENIIDESGMPKERFSAEFPKEGPSILRIQQVVRGDSAAYFCASSPLGASEAFFGQGTRLTVV.

The chain combines TRBV5-5 with TRBJ2-7, with 8 bases matching TRBD2. Germline trimming cut 4 bases from V and 3 bases from J; bases unmatched to any gene: 6. The CDR3 has 14 residues. CDR1 SGHKS and CDR2 YYEKEE come from the germline V gene (reference sequence). DNA of the CDR3: TGTGCCAGCAGCCACGGACTAGCCGGCTACGAGCAGTACTTC. It is translated as CASSHGLAGYEQYF.

This clone was seen a handful of times. This rearrangement joins TRBV6-6 to TRBJ2-5; 7 bases are shared with TRBD2. The tail of the sequence fits TRBJ2-7 better, so the J call may be wrong. Germline V gene sequence: CDR1 MNHNY, CDR2 SVGAGI (reference sequence). The CDR3 is made up of 14 amino acids. The CDR3 region has the DNA TGTGCCAGCAGCTTGAGCGGGATCTCCGTCGAGCAGTACTTC. This sequence encodes CASSLSGISVEQYF.

Concerning this clone itself: The junction shows a germline mismatch at one end, possibly a read error. This chain joins TRBV7-8 and TRBJ2-1; D possibly corresponds to TRBD2 (6 bases). The CDR3 is 13 amino acids. The V gene's germline CDR1 is SGHVS and CDR2 FQNEAQ. CDR3 bases: TGTGCCAGCAGCTTGGGGGGTGTTAGCGAGAAGATCTTC. Translating it yields CASSLGGVSEKIF.

The chain is built from TRBV6-5 and TRBJ1-2; the D is unclear. Per the germline V gene, CDR1 is MNHEY and CDR2 is SVGAGI. The CDR3 spans 13 residues. Trimming took 7 bases from V and 3 from J, leaving 12 bases between them. The CDR3 loop reads CASTPNGHYGYTF. The CDR3 bases are TGTGCCAGCACCCCTAATGGGCACTATGGCTACACCTTC.

The CDR3 DNA follows: TGTGCCATCAGTGCTCTGGGGGGAACTGAAGCTTTCTTT. This translates into CAISALGGTEAFF. The rearrangement uses TRBV10-3 and TRBJ1-1; a possible D gene is TRBD1 (5 bases). Germline V gene lookup returns CDR1 ENHRY and CDR2 SYGVKD. CDR3 length equals 13 residues. Trimming took 4 bases from V and 5 from J, leaving 11 bases between them.

This sequence joins TRBV11-3 and TRBJ2-2; no clear D gene. CDR1 is SGHNT and CDR2 is YENEEA in the germline V gene. This CDR3 spans 12 amino acids. The ends were cut back, 5 bases at V and 8 bases at J, with 9 bases in the middle. CDR3 coding DNA: TGTGCCAGCAGCCCATCAGTGGGGGAGCTGTTTTTT. Translated: CASSPSVGELFF.

The chain uses TRBV7-9 and TRBJ2-2; D possibly corresponds to TRBD2 (5 bases). Germline CDR1 is SEHNR and CDR2 is FQNEAQ (reference sequence). The ends were cut back, 2 bases at V and 6 bases at J, with 13 bases in the middle. The CDR3 is made up of 15 amino acids. CDR3 in amino acids: CASSLLTTGAGELFF. In DNA form, the CDR3 reads TGTGCCAGCAGCTTATTGACGACCGGGGCCGGGGAGCTGTTTTTT.

The chain is built from TRBV4-3 and TRBJ1-1; perhaps TRBD1 as D (6 bases). The V and J ends lost 3 bases and 4 bases respectively, with 12 bases between them. There are 14 residues in the CDR3. CDR1 LGHNA and CDR2 YSLEER come from the germline V gene. CDR3 coding DNA: TGCGCCAGCAGCCATCTTACAGGGCGCACTGAAGCTTTCTTT. Residues: CASSHLTGRTEAFF.